This T cell receptor beta chain is from a study of T cell repertoires in cytomegalovirus infection (dated by TCRdb to between 2018 and 2021). Broadly, across the study: The HLA type of each donor mattered for the analysis, because public TCR beta signatures pointed to carriage of CMV infection along with the matching HLA type. Overall study results and their limits: In the ex vivo response, HLA-C-restricted CMV-specific TCR beta clonotypes were dominant, and in two of eight donors the single most frequent clonotype came from this HLA-C-restricted group. Cumulative frequency of public TCR beta family members discriminated carriers of CMV infection plus the relevant HLA type in this cohort and an independent roughly 320-donor cohort.

Data came from an Illumina HiSeq 1500. TCRdb's own reprocessing of the public reads used fastp at Q25 and MiXCR and kept productive beta chains. Every CDR3 protein is listed once, alongside the most common genes and DNA of its rows. Recorded for this sample are hundreds of thousands of distinct CDR3 sequences; 15% to 20% of them occurred a single time. The ten largest clones represent less than 9.5% of the sample. Details on this clonotype: Its antigen target is currently unknown. Per-base qualities were not stored, and no clone one base away is much larger.

The germline V gene encodes CDR1 SGHNT and CDR2 YYREEE (reference sequence). The CDR3 spans 14 residues, from the cysteine through the phenylalanine. Only the CDR3 region is kept as DNA, spanning 42 bases read in frame from base 1. V gives up 4 bases and J gives up 0 bases, and the segment between their germline ends measures 10 bases. This receptor chain uses TRBV5-4 and TRBJ2-5; the D gene cannot be resolved beyond TRBD1 or TRBD2, each matching 6 bases. This sequence was found in a human donor in good health (CMV status not recorded). Some clones in this sample may be carry-over from other donors' samples. Sequencing was done on a sample of PBMCs. Here the CDR3 is given as CASSTGDNQETQYF. The DNA reads TGTGCCAGCAGCACGGGGGACAACCAAGAGACCCAGTACTTC. The full variable domain, completed from the reference TRBV5-4 and TRBJ2-5 proteins outside the CDR3, reads ETGVTQSPTHLIKTRGQQVTLRCSSQSGHNTVSWYQQALGQGPQFIFQYYREEENGRGNFPPRFSGLQFPNYSSELNVNALELDDSALYLCASSTGDNQETQYFGPGTRLLVL.